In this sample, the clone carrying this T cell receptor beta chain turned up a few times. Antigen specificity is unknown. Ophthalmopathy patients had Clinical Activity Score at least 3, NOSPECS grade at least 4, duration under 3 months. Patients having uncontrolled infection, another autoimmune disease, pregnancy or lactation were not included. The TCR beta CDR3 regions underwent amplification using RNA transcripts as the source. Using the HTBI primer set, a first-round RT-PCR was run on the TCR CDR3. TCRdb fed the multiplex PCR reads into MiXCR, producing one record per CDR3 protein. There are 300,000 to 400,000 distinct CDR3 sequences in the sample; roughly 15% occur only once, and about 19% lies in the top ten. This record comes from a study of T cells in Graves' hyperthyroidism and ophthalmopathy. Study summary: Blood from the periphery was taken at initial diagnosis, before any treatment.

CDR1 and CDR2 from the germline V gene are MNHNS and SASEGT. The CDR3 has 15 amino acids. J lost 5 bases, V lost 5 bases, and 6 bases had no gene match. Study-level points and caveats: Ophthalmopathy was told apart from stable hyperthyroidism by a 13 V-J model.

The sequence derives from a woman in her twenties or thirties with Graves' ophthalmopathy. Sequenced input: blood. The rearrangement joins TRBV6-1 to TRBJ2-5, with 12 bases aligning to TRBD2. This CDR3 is CASSPTSGGSETQYF. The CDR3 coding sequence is TGTGCCAGCAGTCCCACTAGCGGGGGGAGTGAGACCCAGTACTTC.